This TCR beta chain was found in a study of blood T cell repertoires in COVID-19. The wider study: The samples span acute and convalescent COVID-19 from the United States, Italy and Spain.

Germline values: CDR1 KGHSH, CDR2 LQKENI. Trimming removed 3 bases from V and 0 bases from J, with 15 bases in between. CDR3 length: 17 residues. The assay was immunoSEQ multiplex PCR, and TCRdb's table has in-frame clones only and misses some. The repertoire holds about 210,000 clones, with 89% as singletons. Sequencing was done on a sample of peripheral blood. This chain uses TRBV18 with TRBJ1-3, with D maybe TRBD1 (6 bases). The source of this sequence is a woman in her thirties or forties with acute or convalescent COVID-19. The CDR3 DNA reads as TGTGCCAGCTCACCGGCCTCCCGACAGGTCTCTGGAAACACCATATATTTT. Translated: CASSPASRQVSGNTIYF.